This T cell receptor beta chain was captured by sequencing in a study of cytomegalovirus exposure and HLA in healthy donors. Study outcomes and limitations: Within a later analysis, the majority of CMV-associated TCR beta chains appeared HLA-restricted. About 87% or about 30% of the time was how often most TCR beta V segments were productive, according to an earlier analysis.

Points on this clone: Its antigen is unidentified.

Germline CDR1 reads SGHAT; CDR2 reads FQNNGV. The CDR3 contains 15 residues. V shed 0 bases and J 10 bases; nucleotides not matched to a gene: 7. The PCR used 60 Vbeta and 13 Jbeta primers. Some clones are missing from TCRdb's copy, which holds only in-frame ones; the method was immunoSEQ multiplex PCR. The sample holds approximately 180,000 clones, around 83% seen once. The origin of this receptor is a woman aged 35 to 49 in good health and CMV-seronegative. The rearrangement links TRBV11-2 to TRBJ2-1, with 9 bases identical to TRBD2. The sample taken for sequencing was PBMCs. Here the CDR3 DNA reads TGTGCCAGCAGCTTAGATATCCAGCGGGGGGTCGAGCAGTTCTTC. Residues: CASSLDIQRGVEQFF. Combining the CDR3 with reference TRBV11-2 and TRBJ2-1 gives the whole variable domain EAGVAQSPRYKIIEKRQSVAFWCNPISGHATLYWYQQILGQGPKLLIQFQNNGVVDDSQLPKDRFSAERLKGVDSTLKIQPAKLEDSAVYLCASSLDIQRGVEQFFGPGTRLTVL.